A selection of T cell receptor beta chains follows, all from one sample in a study of CD8+CD57+ T cells in acquired aplastic anemia. TCRdb ran MiXCR on the reads and lists one entry per CDR3 protein. This table holds about 270,000 distinct CDR3 sequences, 70% to 85% found once. The sequenced material came from sorted CD4+, CD8+, or CD8+CD57+ T cells (not recorded which) from PBMCs. These TCRs come from a human donor with aplastic anemia. CDR3s include the opening cysteine and the closing phenylalanine or tryptophan. A D gene is named only where the DNA matches it firmly. Expanded clones are given a class, and other clones once, few, many or no size at all.

>-|TRBJ1-5|TRBV7-8|-
TGTGCCAGCAGCTTAGCGGGAGGGCCCGATCAGCACCAGCATTTT
CASSLAGGPDQHQHF
>-|TRBJ2-1|TRBV7-8|-
TGTGCCAGCAGCCCTCCGTCGTTCTACACTGCGCAGTTCTTC
CASSPPSFYTAQFF
>TRBD1|TRBJ2-1|TRBV15|-
TGTGCCACCAGCCGGGACAGGGGTGGCTATGAGCAGTTCTTC
CATSRDRGGYEQFF
>-|TRBJ2-2|TRBV9|-
TGTGCCAGCAGCGGACGGGCGGGTACCGCCGGGGAGTTGTTTTTT
CASSGRAGTAGELFF
>-|TRBJ1-5|TRBV7-3|-
TGTGCTAGCGGGGACGGGGGCACAGAAATGCAGCATTTT
CASGDGGTEMQHF
>-|TRBJ2-7|TRBV24-1|few
TGTGCCACCAGTGACACAGTTAGCGGTAACGAGCAGTACTTC
CATSDTVSGNEQYF
>-|TRBJ1-5|TRBV7-8|-
TGTGCCAGCAGCTTATCGGGAGGCCCCGATACCCAGCATTTT
CASSLSGGPDTQHF
>TRBD1|TRBJ1-4|TRBV27|many
TGTGCCAGCAGTTTCGGACAGGGGAGTGATGAAAAACTGTTTTTT
CASSFGQGSDEKLFF
>TRBD2|TRBJ2-1|TRBV7-2|few
TGTGCCAGCAGCTTAGCGGGGGAGGGCTACAATGAGCAGTTCTTC
CASSLAGEGYNEQFF
>-|TRBJ2-5|TRBV11-1|-
TGTGCCGGAAAGTTGGCTAGGACAACCCAGTACTTC
CAGKLARTTQYF
>-|TRBJ2-3|TRBV7-8|-
TGTGCTGCCAGCTTAGCCGGAGGTACAGATACGCAGTATTTT
CAASLAGGTDTQYF
>-|TRBJ2-5|TRBV14|-
TGTGCCAGCAGCAGGGGACCTTTACAAGAGACGCAGTTC
CASSRGPLQETQF
>TRBD1|TRBJ1-5|TRBV7-9|-
TGTGCCAGCAGCCCTGGACAGGGGAGAAATCAGCCCCAGCATTTT
CASSPGQGRNQPQHF
>-|TRBJ2-1|TRBV9|-
-
CASSLESDTQYFEQFF
>-|TRBJ2-3|TRBV7-8|-
-
CASSYVGTDAFFGF
>-|TRBJ2-2|TRBV5-5|few
TGTGCCAGCAGCTCCTCACAGGGGGAGCTGTTTTTT
CASSSSQGELFF
>-|TRBJ2-7|TRBV2|-
TGCGCCAGCAGGGACGCCGGTGGCAACGCGCAGTACTTC
CASRDAGGNAQYF
>-|TRBJ2-5|TRBV7-9|-
TGTGCCAGCAGCTTAGTTGGGCCTCAAGAGACCCAGTACTTC
CASSLVGPQETQYF
>TRBD1|TRBJ1-5|TRBV20-1|-
TGCAGTGCTAGAGACCAGACAGGGAATCAGCCCCAGCATTTT
CSARDQTGNQPQHF
>-|TRBJ1-1|TRBV9|-
TGTGCCAGCAGCGGTGACGACGGGAACACCGAAGCTTTCTTT
CASSGDDGNTEAFF
>-|TRBJ1-5|TRBV7-2|-
TGTGCCAGCAGCTCGGGACGGGGCGCCCACAAGCCCCACCATTTT
CASSSGRGAHKPHHF
>-|TRBJ2-3|TRBV7-2|-
TGTGCCAGCAGCGGGGCAGTATCTCAGCCCCAGCATTTTTTT
CASSGAVSQPQHFF
>-|TRBJ2-4|TRBV7-9|-
TGTGCCAGCGGCGCAGTAGCAAACACTCAGTACTTC
CASGAVANTQYF
>-|TRBJ1-2|TRBV19|-
TGTGCCAGCAGTATAGCTAGCGGAGCTAACAATGAGCAGACCTTC
CASSIASGANNEQTF
>-|TRBJ2-3|TRBV5-5|once
TGTGCCAGCAGCTTGGAGAGGGGGAGGGATAGCACAGATACGCAGTATTTT
CASSLERGRDSTDTQYF
>-|TRBJ1-2|TRBV20-1|-
TGCAGTGCCAGGGTCGAGGGACATGAGTACACCTTC
CSARVEGHEYTF
>TRBD2|TRBJ2-3|TRBV7-6|once
TGTGCCAGCAGCTTAGAGTGGCGGGGGGGAACAGGTACGCAGTATTTT
CASSLEWRGGTGTQYF
>-|TRBJ1-6|TRBV7-8|-
TGTGCCAGCAGCTTAAGCGGAGAGAGCTTCGGTGAAGCTTTT
CASSLSGESFGEAF
>-|TRBJ1-2|TRBV20-1|once
TGCAGTGCTAGGATCGGAGACTATGGCTACACCTTC
CSARIGDYGYTF
>-|TRBJ2-3|TRBV15|-
TGTGCCACCAGCATAGATTCCCAGACGGAGTATTTT
CATSIDSQTEYF
>-|TRBJ2-3|TRBV19|-
TGTGCCAGCAGTATAGCTGGCGGCGTCACAGATACGCAGTATTTT
CASSIAGGVTDTQYF
>TRBD1|TRBJ2-1|TRBV7-2|-
TGTGCCAGCAGCGATGGGCCAGACGGGACAGCCCTCTTC
CASSDGPDGTALF
>-|TRBJ1-2|TRBV7-9|-
TGTGCCAGCAGCTTGGCGAGTAGCGGCCTCGTCTACGGCTACACCTTC
CASSLASSGLVYGYTF
>-|TRBJ1-1|TRBV2|-
TGTGCCAGCAGCTTCAGACGGTTAAACACTGAAGCTTTCTTT
CASSFRRLNTEAFF
>-|TRBJ1-6|TRBV7-2|once
TGTGCCAGCAGCTTAGAGAGGGGTCCCGATACGCTCTATTTT
CASSLERGPDTLYF
>-|TRBJ1-5|TRBV7-2|-
TGTGCCAGCAGCGTTGGTGGGCAGTTCTACGAGCCCTACCATTTT
CASSVGGQFYEPYHF
>-|TRBJ2-1|TRBV7-8|-
TGTGCCAGCAGCTTAGTGGGGAATGACCCGATGGCTGAGCAGTTCTTC
CASSLVGNDPMAEQFF
>-|TRBJ2-3|TRBV7-9|-
TGTGCCAGCAGGCAGGGTTGCAAAGCAACGCAGTACTTT
CASRQGCKATQYF
>-|TRBJ2-5|TRBV7-8|-
TGTGCCAGCAGCTTAGCCGGAGGTCCAAAAGCGAACCAGTACTTC
CASSLAGGPKANQYF
>TRBD2|TRBJ2-1|TRBV19|-
TGTGCCAGCAGTATAGCTAGCGGAAGGTACAATGAGCAGTTCTTC
CASSIASGRYNEQFF
>TRBD1|TRBJ1-6|TRBV7-6|-
TGTGCCAGCAGCTCAGACGCAGGGGGCTACTATAATTCACCCCTCCACTTT
CASSSDAGGYYNSPLHF
>-|TRBJ1-1|TRBV9|few
TGTGCCAGCGGCGTAGCTGGGAACATTCAGTACTTAGCTTTCTTT
CASGVAGNIQYLAFF
>TRBD2|TRBJ2-3|TRBV24-1|-
TGTGCCACCGGGACTAGCGGGGGTAGCGATACGCAGTTCTTT
CATGTSGGSDTQFF
>TRBD2|TRBJ2-5|TRBV5-4|once
TGTGCCAGCAGCTTTACTAGCGTTAGCCAAGAGACCCAGTACTTC
CASSFTSVSQETQYF
>-|TRBJ2-2|TRBV20-1|-
TGCAGTGCTAGACTAGGGCCAAGGGAGCTGTTTTTT
CSARLGPRELFF
>-|TRBJ2-3|TRBV7-9|-
TGTGCCAGCAGCTTAGTAGCCGGGGCGCAGATTTTTGATTTT
CASSLVAGAQIFDF
>-|TRBJ2-3|TRBV5-6|-
TGTGCCAGCAGCTTGGCTCCTTCAGGGGATACGCAGTATTTT
CASSLAPSGDTQYF
>TRBD2|TRBJ2-7|TRBV4-1|once
TGCGCCAGCAGCCAAGTTCTAACTAGCGATTTCTCCTACGAGCAGTACTTC
CASSQVLTSDFSYEQYF
>TRBD1|TRBJ1-3|TRBV7-3|-
TGTGCCAGCAGCTTAGCTCTGACAGGGAACACTGAAACCACCATATATTTT
CASSLALTGNTETTIYF
>-|TRBJ1-6|TRBV7-6|-
TGTGCCAGCAGCTTGAGTTCCTCCCAGTCCCCCCTCCACTTT
CASSLSSSQSPLHF
>-|TRBJ2-2|TRBV2|-
TGTGCCACCTGGGCCGGGGACACCGGTGAGCTGTATTTT
CATWAGDTGELYF
>TRBD2|TRBJ2-1|TRBV2|-
TGCGCTCACAGAAGCGGGGGGATCGATGAGCAGTTCTTC
CAHRSGGIDEQFF
>TRBD2|TRBJ2-1|TRBV7-9|-
TGTGCCAGCAGCAGACATAGAAGCGGGGGGAGTGAGGAGTTCTTC
CASSRHRSGGSEEFF